Sequencing of this T cell receptor beta chain was carried out in a study of T-cell reconstitution after alpha-beta-depleted transplantation in children. Study findings and constraints: There were reportedly several hundred expanded graft clones from which alpha-beta T cells came about two months after transplant. The main origin of T-cell counts and diversity one year after transplant was newly produced T cells.

This clonotype was recorded many times. The antigen is not known. As it was prepared, the TCRbeta library received unique molecular identifiers. TCRdb independently ran MiXCR on the PCR reads; one entry per CDR3 protein. The table lists approximately 300,000 distinct CDR3 sequences, over 9% of them singletons. The source is a boy under two years old with acute myeloid leukemia, due to receive a stem cell transplant. The source material was PBMCs, sampled before TCRalphabeta/CD19-depleted stem cell transplant.

CDR3 in amino acids: CASSFRDRAMSNQPQHF. CDR3 DNA: TGTGCCAGCAGCTTTCGGGACAGGGCGATGAGCAATCAGCCCCAGCATTTT. This chain uses TRBV5-6 with TRBJ1-5; TRBD1 aligns across 9 bases. Losses at the gene ends were 2 bases for V and 1 base for J; bases not matched to a gene: 7. The germline CDR1 and CDR2 sequences are SGHDT and YYEEEE. This CDR3 is 17 amino acids long.